Shown below are 19 T cell receptor beta chains from a single sample sequenced in a study of cytomegalovirus exposure and HLA in healthy donors. The PCR employed 60 Vbeta primers together with 13 Jbeta primers. Method: immunoSEQ multiplex PCR; TCRdb's copy keeps in-frame clones and lacks some. This sample contains approximately 120,000 clones. Sequenced sample: PBMCs. These receptors were collected from a woman aged 55-75 years in good health and CMV-seronegative.

The rearrangement uses TRBV7-3 and TRBJ2-7, with 12 positions matching TRBD2. Germline CDR1 and CDR2: SGHTA and FQGTGA. The CDR3 loop spans 16 amino acids. Trimming took 4 bases from V and 4 from J; bases not matched to a gene: 8. This CDR3 reads CASSSSGTSGHYEQYF. CDR3 nucleotide sequence: TGTGCCAGCAGCTCATCCGGGACTAGCGGGCATTACGAGCAGTACTTC. The full variable domain, its missing parts supplied by reference TRBV7-3 and TRBJ2-7, is GAGVSQTPSNKVTEKGKYVELRCDPISGHTALYWYRQSLGQGPEFLIYFQGTGAADDSGLPNDRFFAVRPEGSVSTLKIQRTERGDSAVYLCASSSSGTSGHYEQYFGPGTRLTVT.

The genes are TRBV6-6 and TRBJ2-1; maybe TRBD2 (6 bases). The CDR3 consists of 12 residues. V dropped 5 bases and J dropped 8 bases, with 10 bases sitting between them. Germline V gene data show CDR1 as MNHNY and CDR2 as SVGAGI (reference sequence). The CDR3 bases are TGTGCCAGCAGTCACAAGCGGGATGAGCAGTTCTTC. Translation: CASSHKRDEQFF.

V and J are TRBV7-9 and TRBJ1-6; no reliable D call. Trimming removed 5 bases from V and 10 bases from J, with 15 bases in between. The CDR3 extends over 14 amino acids. CDR1 and CDR2 (germline): SEHNR, FQNEAQ (reference sequence). In DNA form, the CDR3 reads TGTGCCAGCAGCCCAGCGGGCAACTACTCACCCCTCCACTTT. It encodes CASSPAGNYSPLHF.

The chain has TRBV7-9 and TRBJ2-7, with TRBD1 matching over 9 bases. V trimming: 4 bases; J trimming: 3 bases; junction bases outside the gene matches: 10. The CDR3 runs 16 residues. Germline CDR1 and CDR2: SEHNR and FQNEAQ (reference sequence). DNA for the CDR3: TGTGCCAGCAGCTCCGTAGGCCGGGGACAGGGCTACGAGCAGTACTTC. This sequence encodes CASSSVGRGQGYEQYF.

This sequence joins TRBV9 and TRBJ1-1; 10 bases are a match to TRBD1. Germline CDR1 is SGDLS and CDR2 is YYNGEE. The CDR3 is made up of 14 amino acids. The J segment lost 4 bases and the V segment lost 4 bases, leaving 4 bases of the junction unmatched. The CDR3, as DNA: TGTGCCAGCAGCTCCGGGACAGGGGCCACTGAAGCTTTCTTT. Translation gives CASSSGTGATEAFF. The whole variable domain, filled in from reference TRBV9 and TRBJ1-1, reads DSGVTQTPKHLITATGQRVTLRCSPRSGDLSVYWYQQSLDQGLQFLIQYYNGEERAKGNILERFSAQQFPDLHSELNLSSLELGDSALYFCASSSGTGATEAFFGQGTRLTVV.

The genes are TRBV10-2 and TRBJ2-7; 7 bases fit TRBD1. The V gene end was trimmed by 4 bases and the J gene end by 6 bases; junction bases not matched to a gene: 6. This CDR3 region has 13 residues. CDR1 WSHSY and CDR2 SAAADI come from the germline V gene. As DNA, the CDR3 is TGCGCCAGCAGTGCAGACAGGGTGGGCGAGCAGTACTTC. Translated: CASSADRVGEQYF.

The chain recombines TRBV5-1 with TRBJ1-1, with D possibly TRBD1 on 6 matching bases. Germline CDR1 reads SGHRS; CDR2 reads YFSETQ. The CDR3 is 15 amino acids. Deletions cut 2 bases from V and 1 base from J, with 12 bases between. CDR3 protein: CASSFVTGSNTEAFF. CDR3 nucleotides: TGCGCCAGCAGCTTCGTCACAGGGTCGAACACTGAAGCTTTCTTT.

The chain couples TRBV19 to TRBJ1-5; D gene ambiguous. The germline CDR1 and CDR2 sequences are LNHDA and SQIVND (reference sequence). Trimming took off 2 bases at V and 0 bases at J, with 11 bases between the two ends. The length of the CDR3 is 16 residues. In nucleotides, the CDR3 is TGTGCCAGTAGTATATTATCGGGTATTAGCAATCAGCCCCAGCATTTT. Its translation is CASSILSGISNQPQHF.

The chain's CDR3 is CASRRTGGYEQYF. DNA of the CDR3: TGTGCCAGCAGGAGGACAGGGGGATACGAGCAGTACTTC. The chain recombines TRBV5-4 with TRBJ2-7; 10 bases are shared with TRBD1. With 5 bases clipped from V and 4 bases from J, the junction kept 3 bases outside the gene matches. The length of the CDR3 is 13 residues. Germline CDR1 and CDR2: SGHNT and YYREEE (reference sequence).

The J gene is TRBJ1-5, the V gene TRBV7-8; D is possibly TRBD1 (5 bases). CDR1 and CDR2 from the germline V gene are SGHVS and FQNEAQ. The CDR3 is made up of 18 amino acids. V was clipped by 1 base and J by 0 bases, with 16 bases between them. The CDR3 coding sequence is TGTGCCAGCAGCTTAGGGCGGGGGTTCGCCAATAGCAATCAGCCCCAGCATTTT. It yields the protein CASSLGRGFANSNQPQHF.

This chain connects TRBV5-1 to TRBJ2-7; 8 nucleotides match TRBD2. Germline V gene sequence: CDR1 SGHRS, CDR2 YFSETQ. The junction had 3 bases not matched to a gene; V was cut back by 0 bases and J by 1 base. The CDR3 consists of 15 residues. The CDR3 region is CASSLGPSGSYEQYF. The DNA for the CDR3 is TGCGCCAGCAGCTTGGGGCCTAGCGGGTCCTACGAGCAGTACTTC.

The chain recombines TRBV27 with TRBJ2-1; the match to TRBD2 covers 9 bases. Germline trimming cut 5 bases from V and 3 bases from J; bases unmatched to any gene: 8. Germline V lookup: CDR1 MNHEY, CDR2 SMNVEV (reference sequence). The length of the CDR3 is 16 residues. CDR3 bases: TGTGCCAGCAGTCAATTAGCGGGAGAGGGCTACAATGAGCAGTTCTTC. Translated, it gives CASSQLAGEGYNEQFF.

This chain joins TRBV9 and TRBJ1-5, with D hard to call. Germline CDR1 and CDR2: SGDLS and YYNGEE. This CDR3 region has 14 residues. The ends were cut back, 4 bases at V and 7 bases at J, with 15 bases in the middle. The CDR3 protein is CASSPRGKGQPQHF. The CDR3, as DNA: TGTGCCAGCAGCCCACGAGGGAAAGGGCAGCCCCAGCATTTT.

The chain combines TRBV27 with TRBJ2-7, with 7 bases identical to TRBD1. Germline V gene lookup returns CDR1 MNHEY and CDR2 SMNVEV (reference sequence). The V and J ends lost 8 bases and 0 bases, in that order; junction bases with no gene match: 7. The CDR3 has 14 amino acids. The CDR3 sequence is CASQDRASSYEQYF. In nucleotides, the CDR3 is TGTGCCAGCCAAGACAGGGCATCCTCCTACGAGCAGTACTTC.

The CDR3 region is CASSLDGGAPGRSPLHF. CDR3 DNA sequence: TGTGCCAGCAGCTTGGATGGGGGCGCCCCCGGGAGGTCACCCCTCCACTTT. The chain is built from TRBV5-5 and TRBJ1-6; D is possibly TRBD1 (6 bases). The germline V and J ends were trimmed by 0 bases and 10 bases, with 20 bases remaining between them. This CDR3 has 17 residues. CDR1 and CDR2 from the germline V gene are SGHKS and YYEKEE (reference sequence). The full variable domain, completed using reference TRBV5-5 and TRBJ1-6, is DAGVTQSPTHLIKTRGQQVTLRCSPISGHKSVSWYQQVLGQGPQFIFQYYEKEERGRGNFPDRFSARQFPNYSSELNVNALLLGDSALYLCASSLDGGAPGRSPLHFGNGTRLTVT.

The CDR3 loop is CASSLGSGGGVPAKNIQYF. CDR3 coding DNA: TGTGCCAGCAGCTTAGGGTCTGGGGGAGGGGTCCCGGCCAAAAACATTCAGTACTTC. The chain is built from TRBV11-2 and TRBJ2-4; 7 nucleotides line up with TRBD2. Looked up from germline, CDR1 is SGHAT and CDR2 is FQNNGV. The CDR3 totals 19 residues. V gave up 1 base and J gave up 1 base; unmatched junction bases: 13.

The chain has TRBV21-1 and TRBJ2-5; the D call of TRBD1 is as the table states it, not checked on the DNA. TRBV21-1 represents a pseudogene. CDR3 size: 15 residues. The DNA of the CDR3 is TGTGCCAGCAGCAACTGGACAGGGCCGAAAGAGACCCAGTACTTC. Translated: CASSNWTGPKETQYF.

The J gene is TRBJ1-6, the V gene TRBV6-6, with 8 bases lining up with TRBD1. The CDR3 has 15 amino acids. The V and J ends lost 2 bases and 6 bases, in that order; junction bases with no gene match: 3. CDR1 and CDR2 (germline): MNHNY, SVGAGI (reference sequence). CDR3: CASSYEDRVNSPLHF. The DNA for the CDR3 is TGTGCCAGCAGTTACGAGGACAGGGTTAATTCACCCCTCCACTTT.

The CDR3 nucleotides read TGTGCCAGCAGCCCTTCTGCCGCGGGTTTGAACACTGAAGCTTTCTTT. This encodes CASSPSAAGLNTEAFF. The chain recombines TRBV9 with TRBJ1-1; D is undetermined. With 4 bases removed from V and 0 bases from J, the gap between germline ends came to 16 bases. Germline V CDR1 and CDR2: SGDLS, YYNGEE. The CDR3 extends over 16 amino acids.